Below, 2 T cell receptor beta chains from the same sample are listed, as sequenced in a study of CD8+ T cells in alopecia areata (dated by TCRdb to 2016 to 2018). Library preparation employed the immunoSEQ multiplex PCR assay. For TCR sequencing, RNA was extracted from every sample and reverse transcribed into cDNA to serve as template. TCRdb holds this immuneACCESS table with in-frame rearrangements only. Some clones are missing; in checked studies, unresolved V genes explain under half, and the rest has no known cause. Counted in this sample were some 170,000 clones; 58% of them appeared once. Approximately 16% of the sample rests with the top ten. The treatment or condition label for this specimen denotes: oral pan-JAK inhibitor, 5-10 mg twice daily. Specimen: CD4+ T cells sorted from blood, collected around week 55, from a patient treated with tofacitinib. The receptors stem from a human donor with alopecia areata.

V usage is TRBV30 and J usage is TRBJ1-5, with TRBD1 matching 7 bases. The CDR3 is 16 residues long. Germline CDR1 and CDR2: GTSNPN and SVGIG (reference sequence). V was clipped by 0 bases and J by 1 base; unmatched bases: 6. The chain's CDR3 is CAWSVRGGLSNQPQHF. The CDR3 coding sequence is TGTGCCTGGAGTGTAAGAGGGGGCTTAAGCAATCAGCCCCAGCATTTT.

A few counts support this clone. V is TRBV29-1 and J is TRBJ2-5; D might be TRBD1 (6 bases). Germline V gene lookup returns CDR1 SQVTM and CDR2 ANQGSEA. This CDR3 has 15 amino acids. The V end was cut by 4 bases, the J end by 0 bases, with 15 bases between. CDR3 in amino acids: CSVGRTGSYQETQYF. The CDR3 DNA is TGCAGCGTTGGGAGAACAGGGTCGTACCAAGAGACCCAGTACTTC.